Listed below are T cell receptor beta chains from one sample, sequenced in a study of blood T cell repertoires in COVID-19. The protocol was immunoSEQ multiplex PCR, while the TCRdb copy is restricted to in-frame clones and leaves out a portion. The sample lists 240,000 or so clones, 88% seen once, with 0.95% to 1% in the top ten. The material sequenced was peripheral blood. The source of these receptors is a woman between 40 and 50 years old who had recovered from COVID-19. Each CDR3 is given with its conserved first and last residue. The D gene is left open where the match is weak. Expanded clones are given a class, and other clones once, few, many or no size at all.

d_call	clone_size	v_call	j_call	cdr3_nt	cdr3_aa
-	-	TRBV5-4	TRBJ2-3	TGTGCCAGCAGCCGGGGAGGTGGGCAATCCCCCACAGATACGCAGTATTTT	CASSRGGGQSPTDTQYF
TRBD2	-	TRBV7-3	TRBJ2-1	TGTGCCAGCAGCTTATCGGGAGGTGGTGAGCAGTTCTTC	CASSLSGGGEQFF
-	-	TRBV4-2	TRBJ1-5	TGTGCCAGCAGCCAAGAGGGGGGTTATAGCAATCAGCCCCAGCATTTT	CASSQEGGYSNQPQHF
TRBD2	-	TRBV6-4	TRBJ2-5	TGTGCCAGCAGTGTACCTAGCGGGACTGAGACCCAGTACTTC	CASSVPSGTETQYF
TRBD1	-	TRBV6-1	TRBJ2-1	TGTGCCAGCAGTGAACGCCTACAGGGGTGGAATGAGCAGTTCTTC	CASSERLQGWNEQFF
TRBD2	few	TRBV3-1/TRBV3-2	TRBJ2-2	TGTGCCAGCAGTCAAACTACGGGAGGCACCGGGGAGCTGTTTTTT	CASSQTTGGTGELFF
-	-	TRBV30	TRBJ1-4	TGTGCCTGGAGTGGGGGGGGCTTCGGAAAACTGTTTTTT	CAWSGGGFGKLFF
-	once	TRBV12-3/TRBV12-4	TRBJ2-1	TGTGCCAGCAGCCACGGGTTCCCTAATGAGCAGTTCTTC	CASSHGFPNEQFF
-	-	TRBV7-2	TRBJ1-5	TGTGCCAGCAGCTTACTGCCTGGAGGGAGCAATCAGCCCCAGCATTTT	CASSLLPGGSNQPQHF
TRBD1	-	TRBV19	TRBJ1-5	TGTGCCACCACGGGACAGGGGGTCAATCAGCCCCAGCATTTT	CATTGQGVNQPQHF
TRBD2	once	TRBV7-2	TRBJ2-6	TGTGCCAGCAGCCCGGGGGGGGCGGCTGGGGCCAACGTCCTGACTTTC	CASSPGGAAGANVLTF
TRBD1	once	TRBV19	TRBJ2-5	TGTGCCAGTAGTGCACGACAGGGGCGAGAGACCCAGTACTTC	CASSARQGRETQYF
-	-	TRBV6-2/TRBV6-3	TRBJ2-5	TGTGCCAGCAGTTACCCGCAGTACCAAGAGACCCAGTACTTC	CASSYPQYQETQYF
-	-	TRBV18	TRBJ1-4	TGTGCCAGCTCACCACCTCACAGGGTTGATGAAAAACTGTTTTTT	CASSPPHRVDEKLFF
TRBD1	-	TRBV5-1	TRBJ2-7	TGCGCCAGCAGCTCCCGGACAGGGGAGGGCGAGCAGTACTTC	CASSSRTGEGEQYF
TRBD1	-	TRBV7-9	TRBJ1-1	TGTGCCAGCAGGCCACCCCCGGGACAGGGGCGTTTGAACACTGAAGCTTTCTTT	CASRPPPGQGRLNTEAFF
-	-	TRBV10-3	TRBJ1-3	TGTGCCATCAGTGAGCGGGACACCATATATTTT	CAISERDTIYF
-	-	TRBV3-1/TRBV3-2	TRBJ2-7	TGTGCCAGCAGCCAATCCGCCCGGGACGAGCAGTACTTC	CASSQSARDEQYF
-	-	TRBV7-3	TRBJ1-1	TGTGCCAGCAGCTCCCAGCCCCCGGGTTTAAGCACTGAAGCTTTCTTT	CASSSQPPGLSTEAFF
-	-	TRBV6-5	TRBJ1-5	TGTGCCAGCAGAAAAACTACAGGGCCCCAGCATTTT	CASRKTTGPQHF
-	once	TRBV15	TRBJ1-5	TGTGCCACCAGCACAGAGTATAGCAATCAGCCCCAGCATTTT	CATSTEYSNQPQHF
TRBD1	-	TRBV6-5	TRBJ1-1	TGTGCCAGCACCCGCCGACAGGGGCGTGAAGCTTTCTTT	CASTRRQGREAFF
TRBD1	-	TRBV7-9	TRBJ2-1	TGTGCCAGCAGCCAGACAGGGGCGGATGAGCAGTTCTTC	CASSQTGADEQFF
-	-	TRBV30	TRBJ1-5	TGTGCCTGGAGCCGACAGGAAAATCAGCCCCAGCATTTT	CAWSRQENQPQHF
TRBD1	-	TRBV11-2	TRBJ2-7	TGTGCCAGCAGCGTGGGACAGGGGGCGCGGGAGCAGTACTTC	CASSVGQGAREQYF
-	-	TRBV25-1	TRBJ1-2	TGTGCCAGCAGTGAAGACAGGAGATCTAACTATGGCTACACCTTC	CASSEDRRSNYGYTF
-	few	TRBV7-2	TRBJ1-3	TGTGCCAGCAGCCCCCGGTGGGGGGGCCCTGGAAACACCATATATTTT	CASSPRWGGPGNTIYF
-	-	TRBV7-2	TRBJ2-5	TGTGCCAGCAGCTCCGACTCGGGGGAGACCCAGTACTTC	CASSSDSGETQYF